The clone carrying this TCR beta chain was counted between two and nine times. Antigen unknown. The sample belongs to a study of graft-versus-host responses after intestinal transplantation. Study background: Once they had received anti-thymocyte globulin induction, all recipients took tacrolimus and steroids for approximately 3 years.

Germline assignment: CDR1 MNHNY and CDR2 SVGAGI (reference sequence). V lost 2 bases to trimming and J lost 5 bases; unmatched junction nucleotides: 2. The CDR3 is 15 amino acids. Method: immunoSEQ multiplex PCR; TCRdb's copy keeps in-frame clones and lacks some. The sample lists about 70,000 clones; approximately 93% were seen once. Whole-study findings and limits: Recipient marrow showed GvH clones, some seen first in ileum or blood.

Sequenced here: unstimulated CD8+ T cells sorted from spleen or lymph node cells, sampled before intestinal transplant. V and J are TRBV6-6 and TRBJ2-5; 13 nucleotides agree with TRBD2. This TCR was recovered from a human donor who received an intestinal transplant. DNA for the CDR3: TGTGCCAGCAGTTACGGACTAGCGGGAGAGGAGACCCAGTACTTC. Amino acid sequence: CASSYGLAGEETQYF.